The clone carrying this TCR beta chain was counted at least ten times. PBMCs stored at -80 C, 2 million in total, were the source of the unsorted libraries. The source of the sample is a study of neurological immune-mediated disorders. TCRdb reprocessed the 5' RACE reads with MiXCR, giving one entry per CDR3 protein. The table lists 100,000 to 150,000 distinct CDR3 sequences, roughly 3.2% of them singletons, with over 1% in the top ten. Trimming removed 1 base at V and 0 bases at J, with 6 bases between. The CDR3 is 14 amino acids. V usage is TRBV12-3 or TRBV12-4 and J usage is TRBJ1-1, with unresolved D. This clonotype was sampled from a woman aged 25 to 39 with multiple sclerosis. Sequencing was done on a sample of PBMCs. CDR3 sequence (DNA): TGTGCCAGCAGTTTAGTTGTTCTGAACACTGAAGCTTTCTTT. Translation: CASSLVVLNTEAFF.